This entry lists 28 T cell receptor beta chains sequenced from one sample in a study of cytomegalovirus exposure and HLA in healthy donors. The primer mix had 60 Vbeta and 13 Jbeta primers. Profiling relied on immunoSEQ multiplex PCR, and the TCRdb table lists in-frame clones only, not all of them. The sample carries approximately 160,000 clones, around 80% recorded once. Sequenced sample: PBMCs. Receptors were obtained from a man aged 40-55 years in good health and CMV-seronegative.

The V and J genes are TRBV5-1 and TRBJ2-1; perhaps TRBD2 as D (6 bases). CDR1 and CDR2 (germline): SGHRS, YFSETQ. The CDR3 totals 15 residues. The V end lost 2 bases, the J end lost 9 bases, and 18 bases lay between the germline ends. The CDR3, as DNA: TGCGCCAGCAGCTTACGCGGGACTCACGACTTTGAGCAGTTCTTC. Translating it yields CASSLRGTHDFEQFF.

The chain carries TRBV18 and TRBJ1-5, with 7 bases lining up with TRBD1. The V and J ends lost 2 bases and 4 bases, in that order; junction bases with no gene match: 5. The CDR3 has 15 residues. Germline assignment: CDR1 KGHSH and CDR2 LQKENI. Here the CDR3 DNA reads TGTGCCAGCTCACCAATGACAGGGATGAATCAGCCCCAGCATTTT. It yields the protein CASSPMTGMNQPQHF.

J is TRBJ1-4 and V is TRBV5-1, with a weak D call TRBD1 (5 bases). Looked up from germline, CDR1 is SGHRS and CDR2 is YFSETQ. There are 13 residues in the CDR3. The V gene lost 3 bases and the J gene lost 4 bases, with 7 bases spanning the gap. CDR3 sequence reads: CASSSGGNEKLFF. In DNA, the CDR3 is TGCGCCAGCAGCTCCGGGGGTAATGAAAAACTGTTTTTT.

This clone came up once. This chain uses TRBV23-1 with TRBJ2-7; D possibly corresponds to TRBD1 (6 bases). TRBV23-1 is labeled an ORF, and its function is uncertain. The CDR3 runs to 15 residues. V lost 0 bases, J lost 2 bases, and 11 bases lay in between. CDR3 amino acids: CASSQSCRGTYEQYF. The DNA for the CDR3 is TGCGCCAGCAGTCAATCTTGCAGGGGCACCTACGAGCAGTACTTC.

The rearrangement links TRBV2 to TRBJ1-1; 9 bases match TRBD1. V was clipped by 10 bases and J by 2 bases; unmatched bases: 5. Germline V gene data show CDR1 as SNHLY and CDR2 as FYNNEI. The CDR3 contains 13 residues. The CDR3, as DNA: TGTGCCACACGGGACAGGGTAAACACTGAAGCTTTCTTT. Translated, it gives CATRDRVNTEAFF.

This clone came up once. V gene TRBV5-1 combines with J gene TRBJ2-7, with D possibly TRBD2 on 6 matching bases. Trimming shortened V by 3 bases and J by 2 bases, and 12 bases separated the two germline ends. The germline V gene has CDR1 SGHRS and CDR2 YFSETQ. This CDR3 comprises 14 residues. The CDR3 loop reads CASSWDLNTYEQYF. Here the CDR3 DNA reads TGCGCCAGCAGCTGGGACTTGAACACCTACGAGCAGTACTTC.

This clone occurred once. The chain combines TRBV13 with TRBJ1-3, with D uncertain. The CDR3 runs 13 residues. The V and J ends lost 5 bases and 5 bases respectively, with 10 bases between them. CDR1 PRHDT and CDR2 FYEKMQ come from the germline V gene (reference sequence). CDR3 sequence: CASSLTFRNTIYF. DNA for the CDR3: TGTGCCAGCAGCCTAACCTTTAGAAACACCATATATTTT. The whole variable domain, filled in from reference TRBV13 and TRBJ1-3, reads AAGVIQSPRHLIKEKRETATLKCYPIPRHDTVYWYQQGPGQDPQFLISFYEKMQSDKGSIPDRFSAQQFSDYHSELNMSSLELGDSALYFCASSLTFRNTIYFGEGSWLTVV.

This clone has only one observation. V gene TRBV28 combines with J gene TRBJ2-6; 7 nucleotides agree with TRBD1. V shed 6 bases and J 0 bases; nucleotides not matched to a gene: 11. This CDR3 has 18 amino acids. In germline, CDR1 is MDHEN, CDR2 SYDVKM. The CDR3 sequence is CASSSRTGLSSGANVLTF. CDR3 DNA: TGTGCCAGCAGCTCGAGGACAGGCCTTTCCTCTGGGGCCAACGTCCTGACTTTC.

The V and J genes are TRBV28 and TRBJ1-5, with D possibly matching TRBD1 (6 bases). The CDR3 runs to 14 residues. Germline loops: CDR1 MDHEN, CDR2 SYDVKM. V was cut by 7 bases and J by 3 bases, with 13 bases left in between. CDR3 sequence reads: CASKGGASNQPQHF. Written as DNA, the CDR3 is TGTGCCAGCAAGGGGGGGGCTTCCAATCAGCCCCAGCATTTT.

The V call is TRBV27, the J call TRBJ1-4, with TRBD1 matching 10 bases. J gave up 7 bases and V 4 bases, and 6 bases lay outside the gene matches. The CDR3 has 15 amino acids. Germline CDR1 MNHEY, CDR2 SMNVEV (reference sequence). The CDR3 loop is CASSWGQGMGEKLFF. In DNA, the CDR3 is TGTGCCAGCAGTTGGGGACAGGGGATGGGTGAAAAACTGTTTTTT. Supplemented by reference TRBV27 and TRBJ1-4, the full variable domain reads EAQVTQNPRYLITVTGKKLTVTCSQNMNHEYMSWYRQDPGLGLRQIYYSMNVEVTDKGDVPEGYKVSRKEKRNFPLILESPSPNQTSLYFCASSWGQGMGEKLFFGSGTQLSVL.

V and J are TRBV9 and TRBJ1-4, with a weak D call TRBD1 (5 bases). V lost 3 bases, J lost 7 bases, and 16 bases lay in between. Germline V CDR1 and CDR2: SGDLS, YYNGEE. This CDR3 region has 15 residues. The CDR3, as DNA: TGTGCCAGCAGCGCTTCCGGGGGGATGTCTGAAAAACTGTTTTTT. This sequence encodes CASSASGGMSEKLFF.

This clone was detected a few times. The chain carries TRBV27 and TRBJ1-2, with D possibly matching TRBD1 (5 bases). This CDR3 has 14 residues. CDR1 is MNHEY, CDR2 SMNVEV, per germline (reference sequence). V was shortened by 6 bases and J by 3 bases, with 14 bases between the two germline ends. The CDR3 sequence is CASSPPGDYYGYTF. CDR3 nucleotide sequence: TGTGCCAGCAGCCCTCCGGGGGACTACTATGGCTACACCTTC.

The V gene is TRBV6-5, the J gene TRBJ1-1, with 7 bases lining up with TRBD1. V shed 6 bases and J 4 bases; nucleotides not matched to a gene: 5. The CDR3 is 13 amino acids. CDR1 and CDR2 from the germline V gene are MNHEY and SVGAGI. CDR3 protein: CASRTGVVTEAFF. The CDR3 region has the DNA TGTGCCAGCAGAACAGGGGTTGTCACTGAAGCTTTCTTT.

The genes are TRBV2 and TRBJ2-6, with unresolved D. The CDR3 loop spans 18 amino acids. Germline V gene lookup returns CDR1 SNHLY and CDR2 FYNNEI. The V and J ends lost 4 bases and 0 bases respectively, with 16 bases between them. CDR3 region: CASSGLVRPLSGANVLTF. The CDR3 DNA reads TGTGCCAGCAGTGGACTCGTACGACCGCTCTCTGGGGCCAACGTCCTGACTTTC.

The chain recombines TRBV18 with TRBJ1-1, with a possible D match to TRBD1 (6 bases). V was clipped by 0 bases and J by 12 bases, with 14 bases between them. The CDR3 length is 13 residues. Germline loops: CDR1 KGHSH, CDR2 LQKENI. The CDR3 DNA sequence: TGTGCCAGCTCACCACCTTTTTCGACAGGAACTTTCTTT. This sequence encodes CASSPPFSTGTFF. Variable domain in full (rest from reference TRBV18 and TRBJ1-1): NAGVMQNPRHLVRRRGQEARLRCSPMKGHSHVYWYRQLPEEGLKFMVYLQKENIIDESGMPKERFSAEFPKEGPSILRIQQVVRGDSAAYFCASSPPFSTGTFFGQGTRLTVV.

This clone was detected a few times. The CDR3 nucleotides are TGTGCCAGCAGCGTCCACGGGACAGACGGTGGCTACACCTTC. As protein: CASSVHGTDGGYTF. This sequence joins TRBV9 and TRBJ1-2; 7 nucleotides match TRBD1. In germline, CDR1 is SGDLS, CDR2 YYNGEE. Trimming at V came to 2 bases and at J to 7 bases, leaving 8 bases not matched to a gene. The CDR3 contains 14 residues. The full variable domain, its missing parts supplied by reference TRBV9 and TRBJ1-2, is DSGVTQTPKHLITATGQRVTLRCSPRSGDLSVYWYQQSLDQGLQFLIQYYNGEERAKGNILERFSAQQFPDLHSELNLSSLELGDSALYFCASSVHGTDGGYTFGSGTRLTVV.

The chain carries TRBV2 and TRBJ2-3; the D is unclear. The germline CDR1 and CDR2 sequences are SNHLY and FYNNEI. CDR3 length equals 13 residues. V was cut by 8 bases and J by 6 bases, with 15 bases left in between. CDR3 DNA sequence: TGTGCCAGCGATTTTTCACAACAGGATACGCAGTATTTT. The encoded protein is CASDFSQQDTQYF.

The rearrangement uses TRBV7-6 and TRBJ2-5; D is unclear. Trimming pared 2 bases from V and 3 bases from J, leaving 16 bases between. CDR1 and CDR2 (germline): SGHVS, FNYEAQ. CDR3 length: 16 residues. The CDR3 DNA sequence: TGTGCCAGCAGCTTATCCCGGGTCCAGAGTAAAGAGACCCAGTACTTC. It translates to CASSLSRVQSKETQYF.

The rearrangement joins TRBV7-9 to TRBJ1-2; D perhaps matches TRBD1 (6 bases). The CDR3 is 13 residues long. Trimming took off 3 bases at V and 7 bases at J, with 12 bases between the two ends. The germline V gene has CDR1 SEHNR and CDR2 FQNEAQ (reference sequence). CDR3 protein: CASSLGAEAGYTF. CDR3 coding DNA: TGTGCCAGCAGCTTGGGGGCAGAGGCTGGCTACACCTTC. The whole variable domain, remainder taken from reference TRBV7-9 and TRBJ1-2, is DTGVSQNPRHKITKRGQNVTFRCDPISEHNRLYWYRQTLGQGPEFLTYFQNEAQLEKSRLLSDRFSAERPKGSFSTLEIQRTEQGDSAMYLCASSLGAEAGYTFGSGTRLTVV.

This chain links TRBV5-1 with TRBJ2-6, with D possibly matching TRBD1 (5 bases). Germline V CDR1 and CDR2: SGHRS, YFSETQ. This CDR3 is 16 amino acids long. Between the trimmed V and J ends, which lost 0 bases and 0 bases, there was a span of 7 bases. CDR3 DNA sequence: TGCGCCAGCAGCTTGGACGGACACTCTGGGGCCAACGTCCTGACTTTC. Protein product: CASSLDGHSGANVLTF.

This clone was counted between two and nine times. The chain combines TRBV7-8 with TRBJ2-7; maybe TRBD2 (6 bases). V lost 5 bases and J 1 base, leaving 15 bases between the germline ends. This CDR3 region has 15 residues. Germline V lookup: CDR1 SGHVS, CDR2 FQNEAQ. In DNA form, the CDR3 reads TGTGCCAGCAGCCCGGAGGGATTGTTTTCCTACGAGCAGTACTTC. Translating gives CASSPEGLFSYEQYF.

The J gene is TRBJ2-1, the V gene TRBV6-1; TRBD2 matches at 9 bases. V lost 2 bases, J lost 9 bases, and 11 bases stayed unmatched. This CDR3 spans 16 amino acids. Germline CDR1 reads MNHNS; CDR2 reads SASEGT. In DNA form, the CDR3 reads TGTGCCAGCAGTGAATTCGGGCGGGAGGGCCTAAGTGAGCAGTTCTTC. This sequence encodes CASSEFGREGLSEQFF.

This chain uses TRBV6-1 with TRBJ1-4; 8 bases align to TRBD1. This CDR3 spans 15 amino acids. CDR1 and CDR2 from the germline V gene are MNHNS and SASEGT. V was clipped by 1 base and J by 7 bases; unmatched bases: 5. CDR3 residues: CASSEVGQGSEKLFF. The CDR3 DNA is TGTGCCAGCAGTGAAGTCGGACAGGGATCTGAAAAACTGTTTTTT.

The chain links TRBV5-5 to TRBJ2-2; 8 bases fit TRBD2. The length of the CDR3 is 17 residues. With V trimmed by 2 bases and J by 3 bases, 9 bases remained unmatched. Per the germline V gene, CDR1 is SGHKS and CDR2 is YYEKEE (reference sequence). The CDR3 here is CASSFPSGSLDTGELFF. CDR3 DNA sequence: TGTGCCAGCAGCTTTCCCAGCGGGAGTCTTGACACCGGGGAGCTGTTTTTT.

Concerning this clone: A junction boundary mismatches the germline segment, possibly from a read error. J is TRBJ2-1 and V is TRBV7-9, with 12 bases matching TRBD2. This CDR3 is 15 amino acids long. Germline CDR1 is SEHNR and CDR2 is FQNEAQ (reference sequence). In DNA, the CDR3 is TGTTCCAGCAGCAGGACTAGCGGGACCTACAATGAGCAGTTCTTC. The encoded protein is CSSSRTSGTYNEQFF.

This chain uses TRBV9 with TRBJ2-3; a possible D gene is TRBD1 (6 bases). In germline, CDR1 is SGDLS, CDR2 YYNGEE. The CDR3 extends over 16 amino acids. V was cut by 4 bases and J by 2 bases, with 17 bases left in between. CDR3 residues: CASSPSGGTHTDTQYF. The CDR3 DNA reads as TGTGCCAGCAGCCCCAGTGGGGGCACACACACAGATACGCAGTATTTT.

The chain has TRBV30 and TRBJ1-6; D not resolved. The CDR3 loop spans 11 amino acids. Germline V CDR1 and CDR2: GTSNPN, SVGIG (reference sequence). Trimming removed 4 bases from V and 7 bases from J, with 5 bases in between. The DNA of the CDR3 is TGTGCCTGGAATCAAAATTCACCCCTCCACTTT. It yields the protein CAWNQNSPLHF.

This rearrangement joins TRBV5-1 to TRBJ2-7, with TRBD1 identical over 12 bases. The V segment lost 4 bases and the J segment 4 bases; nucleotides outside the gene matches: 6. Per germline, CDR1 SGHRS and CDR2 YFSETQ. This CDR3 has 15 amino acids. In nucleotides, the CDR3 is TGCGCCAGCAGCCTCGGGACAGGGGGCATTTACGAGCAGTACGTC. Its protein is CASSLGTGGIYEQYV.